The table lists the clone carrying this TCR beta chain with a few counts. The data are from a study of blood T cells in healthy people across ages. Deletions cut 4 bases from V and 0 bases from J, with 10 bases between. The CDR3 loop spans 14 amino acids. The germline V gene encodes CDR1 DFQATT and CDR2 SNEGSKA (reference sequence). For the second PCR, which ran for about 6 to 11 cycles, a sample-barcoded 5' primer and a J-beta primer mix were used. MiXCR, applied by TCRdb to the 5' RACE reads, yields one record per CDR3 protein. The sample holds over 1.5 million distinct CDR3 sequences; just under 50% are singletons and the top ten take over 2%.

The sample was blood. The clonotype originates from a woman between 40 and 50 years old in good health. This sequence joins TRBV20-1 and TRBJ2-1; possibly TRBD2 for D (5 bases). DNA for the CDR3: TGCAGTGCTAACGGGGAGAGCTCCTACAATGAGCAGTTCTTC. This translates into CSANGESSYNEQFF.